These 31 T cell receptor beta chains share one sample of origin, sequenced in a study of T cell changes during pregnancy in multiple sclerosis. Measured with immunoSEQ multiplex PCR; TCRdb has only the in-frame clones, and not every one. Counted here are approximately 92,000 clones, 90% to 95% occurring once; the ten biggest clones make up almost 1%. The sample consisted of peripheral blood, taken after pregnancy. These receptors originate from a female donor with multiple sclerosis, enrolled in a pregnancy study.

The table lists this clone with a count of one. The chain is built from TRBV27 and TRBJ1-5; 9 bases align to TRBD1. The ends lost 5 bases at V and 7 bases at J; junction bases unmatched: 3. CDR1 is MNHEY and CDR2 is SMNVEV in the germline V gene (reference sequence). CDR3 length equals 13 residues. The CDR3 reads CASSQDRGQPQHF. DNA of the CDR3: TGTGCCAGCAGTCAAGACAGGGGGCAGCCCCAGCATTTT.

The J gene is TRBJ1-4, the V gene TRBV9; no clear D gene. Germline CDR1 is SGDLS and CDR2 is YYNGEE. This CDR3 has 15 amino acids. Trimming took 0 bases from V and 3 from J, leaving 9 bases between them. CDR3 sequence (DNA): TGTGCCAGCAGCGTAGCGAACAGCCCTAATGAAAAACTGTTTTTT. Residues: CASSVANSPNEKLFF.

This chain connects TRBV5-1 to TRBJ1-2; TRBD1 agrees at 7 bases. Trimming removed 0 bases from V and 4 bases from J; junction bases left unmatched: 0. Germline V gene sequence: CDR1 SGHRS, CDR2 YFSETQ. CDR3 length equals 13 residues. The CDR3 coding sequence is TGCGCCAGCAGCTTGGAGGGGGCCTATGGCTACACCTTC. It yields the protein CASSLEGAYGYTF.

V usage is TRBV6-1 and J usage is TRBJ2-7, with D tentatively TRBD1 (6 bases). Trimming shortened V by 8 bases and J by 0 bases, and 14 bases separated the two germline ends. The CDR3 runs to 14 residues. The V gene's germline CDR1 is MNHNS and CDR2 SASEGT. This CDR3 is CASHDRPSSYEQYF. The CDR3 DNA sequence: TGTGCCAGCCACGACAGGCCTTCCTCCTACGAGCAGTACTTC.

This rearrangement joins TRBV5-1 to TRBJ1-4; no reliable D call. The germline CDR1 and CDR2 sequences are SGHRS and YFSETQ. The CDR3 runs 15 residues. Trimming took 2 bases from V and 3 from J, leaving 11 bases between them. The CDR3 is CASSLEGLPNEKLFF. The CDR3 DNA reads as TGCGCCAGCAGCTTAGAGGGTCTGCCTAATGAAAAACTGTTTTTT.

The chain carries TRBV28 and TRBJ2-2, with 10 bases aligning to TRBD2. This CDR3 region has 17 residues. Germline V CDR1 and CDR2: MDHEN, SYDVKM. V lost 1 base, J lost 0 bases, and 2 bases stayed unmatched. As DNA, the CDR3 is TGTGCCAGCAGTTTATTAGGGACTAGCGCGAACACCGGGGAGCTGTTTTTT. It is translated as CASSLLGTSANTGELFF.

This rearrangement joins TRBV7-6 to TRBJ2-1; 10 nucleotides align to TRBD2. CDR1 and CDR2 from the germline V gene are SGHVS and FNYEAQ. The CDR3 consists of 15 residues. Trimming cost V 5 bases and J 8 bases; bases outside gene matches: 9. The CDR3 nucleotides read TGTGCCAGCAGCGCAGCGGGAGGGGAGGTAGATGAGCAGTTCTTC. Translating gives CASSAAGGEVDEQFF.

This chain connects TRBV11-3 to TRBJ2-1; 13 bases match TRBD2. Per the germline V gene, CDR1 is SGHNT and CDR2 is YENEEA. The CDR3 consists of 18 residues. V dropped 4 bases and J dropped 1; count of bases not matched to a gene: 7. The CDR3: CASSSSPGLAGSYNEQFF. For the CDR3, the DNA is TGTGCCAGCAGCTCTAGCCCGGGACTAGCGGGGTCCTACAATGAGCAGTTCTTC.

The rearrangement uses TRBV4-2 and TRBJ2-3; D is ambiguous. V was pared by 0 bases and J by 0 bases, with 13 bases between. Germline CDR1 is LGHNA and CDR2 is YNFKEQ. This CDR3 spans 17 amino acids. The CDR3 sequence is CASSQDEGTVSTDTQYF. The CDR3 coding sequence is TGTGCCAGCAGCCAAGATGAAGGCACAGTAAGCACAGATACGCAGTATTTT.

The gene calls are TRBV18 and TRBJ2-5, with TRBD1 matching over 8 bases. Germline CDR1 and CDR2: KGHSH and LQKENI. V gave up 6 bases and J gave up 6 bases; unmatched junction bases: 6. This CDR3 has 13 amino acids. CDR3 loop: CASSLDRVKTQYF. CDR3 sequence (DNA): TGTGCCAGCTCCCTGGACAGGGTAAAGACCCAGTACTTC.

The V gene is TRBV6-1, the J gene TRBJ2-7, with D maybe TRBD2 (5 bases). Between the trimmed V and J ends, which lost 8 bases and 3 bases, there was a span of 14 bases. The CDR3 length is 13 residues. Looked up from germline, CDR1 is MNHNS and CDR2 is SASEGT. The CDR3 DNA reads TGTGCCAGCTTTTCGGGAAACCACTACGAGCAGTACTTC. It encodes CASFSGNHYEQYF.

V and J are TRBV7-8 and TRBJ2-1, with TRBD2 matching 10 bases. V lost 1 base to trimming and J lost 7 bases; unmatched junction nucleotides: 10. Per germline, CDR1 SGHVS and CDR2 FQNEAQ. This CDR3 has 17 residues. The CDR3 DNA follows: TGTGCCAGCAGCTTAGATCGGGCTAGCGGGAGTCGGAATGAGCAGTTCTTC. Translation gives CASSLDRASGSRNEQFF.

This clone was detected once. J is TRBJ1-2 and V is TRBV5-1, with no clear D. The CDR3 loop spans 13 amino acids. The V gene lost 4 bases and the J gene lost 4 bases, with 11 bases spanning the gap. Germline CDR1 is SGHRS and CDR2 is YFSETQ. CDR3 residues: CASSPPDTYGYTF. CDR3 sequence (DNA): TGCGCCAGCAGCCCCCCCGACACCTATGGCTACACCTTC.

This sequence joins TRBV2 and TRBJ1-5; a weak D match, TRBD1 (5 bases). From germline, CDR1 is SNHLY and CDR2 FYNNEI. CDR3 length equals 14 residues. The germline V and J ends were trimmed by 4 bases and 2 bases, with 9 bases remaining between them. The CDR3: CASSGEQGNQPQHF. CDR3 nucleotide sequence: TGTGCCAGCAGTGGGGAACAGGGCAATCAGCCCCAGCATTTT.

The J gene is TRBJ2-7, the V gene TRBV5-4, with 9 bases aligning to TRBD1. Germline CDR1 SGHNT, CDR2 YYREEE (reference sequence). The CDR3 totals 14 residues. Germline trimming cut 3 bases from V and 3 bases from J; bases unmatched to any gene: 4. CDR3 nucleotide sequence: TGTGCCAGCAGCTCCGGGACAGGGAACTACGAGCAGTACTTC. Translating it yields CASSSGTGNYEQYF.

CDR3 amino acids: CASSQKTGPLSGYTF. For the CDR3, the DNA is TGCGCCAGCAGCCAGAAGACAGGCCCTCTGTCGGGCTACACCTTC. V is TRBV4-3 and J is TRBJ1-2; the D gene is possibly TRBD1 (6 bases). The ends were cut back, 3 bases at V and 8 bases at J, with 19 bases in the middle. In germline, CDR1 is LGHNA, CDR2 YSLEER. The CDR3 totals 15 residues.

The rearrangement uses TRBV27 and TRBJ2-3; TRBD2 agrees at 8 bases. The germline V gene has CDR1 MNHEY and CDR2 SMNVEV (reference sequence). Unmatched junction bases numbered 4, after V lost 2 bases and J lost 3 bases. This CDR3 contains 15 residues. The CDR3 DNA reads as TGTGCCAGCAGTTTAAGAGCGGGAGATACAGATACGCAGTATTTT. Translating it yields CASSLRAGDTDTQYF.

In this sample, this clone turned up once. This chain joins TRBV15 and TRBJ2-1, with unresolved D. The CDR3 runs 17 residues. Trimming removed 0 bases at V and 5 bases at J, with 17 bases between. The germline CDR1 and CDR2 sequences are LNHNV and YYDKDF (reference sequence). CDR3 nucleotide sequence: TGTGCCACCAGCAGAGATTTTGGGCAACTGGCCAACAATGAGCAGTTCTTC. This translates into CATSRDFGQLANNEQFF.

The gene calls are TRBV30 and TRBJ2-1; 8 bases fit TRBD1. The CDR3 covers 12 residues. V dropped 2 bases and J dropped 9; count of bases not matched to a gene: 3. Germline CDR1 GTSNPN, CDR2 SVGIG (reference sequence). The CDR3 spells CAWSLQGGEQFF. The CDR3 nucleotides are TGTGCCTGGAGTCTACAGGGGGGTGAGCAGTTCTTC.

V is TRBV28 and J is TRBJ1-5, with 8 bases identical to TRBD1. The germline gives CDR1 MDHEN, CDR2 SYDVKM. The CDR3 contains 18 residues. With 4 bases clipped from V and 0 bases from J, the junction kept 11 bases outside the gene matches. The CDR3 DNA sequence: TGTGCCAGCAGTTCCGACAGGGGAGGGAGAAATAGCAATCAGCCCCAGCATTTT. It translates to CASSSDRGGRNSNQPQHF.

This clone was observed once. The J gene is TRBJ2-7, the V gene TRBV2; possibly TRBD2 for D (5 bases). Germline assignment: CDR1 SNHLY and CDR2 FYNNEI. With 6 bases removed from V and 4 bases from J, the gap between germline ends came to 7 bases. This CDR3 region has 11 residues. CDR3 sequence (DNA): TGTGCCAGCAGCCGCGGGTACGAGCAGTACTTC. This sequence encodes CASSRGYEQYF.

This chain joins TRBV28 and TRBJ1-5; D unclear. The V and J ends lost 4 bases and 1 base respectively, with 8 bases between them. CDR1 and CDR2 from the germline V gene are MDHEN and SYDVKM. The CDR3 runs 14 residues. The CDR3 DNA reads TGTGCCAGCAGTTCAGGTCTGAGCAATCAGCCCCAGCATTTT. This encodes CASSSGLSNQPQHF.

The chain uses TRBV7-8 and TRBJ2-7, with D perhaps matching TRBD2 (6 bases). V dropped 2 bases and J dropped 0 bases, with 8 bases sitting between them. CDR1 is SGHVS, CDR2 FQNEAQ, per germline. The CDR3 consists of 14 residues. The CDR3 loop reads CASSLKRVSYEQYF. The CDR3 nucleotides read TGTGCCAGCAGCTTAAAGCGGGTCTCCTACGAGCAGTACTTC.

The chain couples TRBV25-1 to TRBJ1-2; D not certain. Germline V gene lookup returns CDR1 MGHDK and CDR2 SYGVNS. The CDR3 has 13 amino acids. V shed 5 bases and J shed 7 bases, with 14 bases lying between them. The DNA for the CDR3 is TGTGCCAGCAGTTGGTCCGAGTATGGTGGCTACACCTTC. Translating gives CASSWSEYGGYTF.

CDR3 sequence (DNA): TGTGCCAGCAGCTTAATCGGCGGGAGTCCACACAATGAGCAGTTCTTC. Its translation is CASSLIGGSPHNEQFF. The V call is TRBV7-9, the J call TRBJ2-1, with 7 bases identical to TRBD2. CDR1 and CDR2 (germline): SEHNR, FQNEAQ (reference sequence). The CDR3 length is 16 residues. V was clipped by 2 bases and J by 5 bases; unmatched bases: 9. Variable domain in full (rest from reference TRBV7-9 and TRBJ2-1): DTGVSQNPRHKITKRGQNVTFRCDPISEHNRLYWYRQTLGQGPEFLTYFQNEAQLEKSRLLSDRFSAERPKGSFSTLEIQRTEQGDSAMYLCASSLIGGSPHNEQFFGPGTRLTVL.

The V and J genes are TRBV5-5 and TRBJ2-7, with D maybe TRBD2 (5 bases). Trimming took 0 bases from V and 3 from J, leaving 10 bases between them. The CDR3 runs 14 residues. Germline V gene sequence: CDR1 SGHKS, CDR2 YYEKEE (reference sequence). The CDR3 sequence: CASSLAAGSYEQYF. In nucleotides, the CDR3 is TGTGCCAGCAGCTTGGCCGCGGGTAGCTACGAGCAGTACTTC.

CDR3 region: CASSKSGTSLNNEQFF. In DNA, the CDR3 is TGTGCCAGCAGCAAATCCGGGACTAGCCTCAACAATGAGCAGTTCTTC. This chain links TRBV4-2 with TRBJ2-1; 9 nucleotides match TRBD2. Germline-derived CDR1 and CDR2 are LGHNA and YNFKEQ. Trimming removed 5 bases from V and 5 bases from J; junction bases left unmatched: 10. The CDR3 has 16 amino acids.

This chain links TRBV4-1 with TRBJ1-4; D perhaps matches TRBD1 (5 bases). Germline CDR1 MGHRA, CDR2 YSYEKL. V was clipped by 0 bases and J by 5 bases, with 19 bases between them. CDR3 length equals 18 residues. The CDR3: CASSQESSRAGWNEKLFF. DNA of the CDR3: TGCGCCAGCAGCCAAGAGTCCAGCAGGGCCGGCTGGAATGAAAAACTGTTTTTT.

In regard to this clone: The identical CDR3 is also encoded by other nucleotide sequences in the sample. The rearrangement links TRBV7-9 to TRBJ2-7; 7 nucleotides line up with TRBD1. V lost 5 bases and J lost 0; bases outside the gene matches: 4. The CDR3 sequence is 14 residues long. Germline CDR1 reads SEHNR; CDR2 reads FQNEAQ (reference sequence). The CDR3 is CASSPRDSSYEQYF. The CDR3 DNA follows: TGTGCCAGCAGCCCCCGGGACAGCTCCTACGAGCAGTACTTC.

The CDR3 bases are TGCGCCAGCAACTTTCTAGCGGGGGTTCGGGAGCAGTACTTC. Translating it yields CASNFLAGVREQYF. The chain has TRBV10-1 and TRBJ2-7; TRBD2 matches 10 bases. After removal of 7 bases from V and 7 bases from J, the junction contained 10 bases not matched to a gene. This CDR3 comprises 14 residues. CDR1 and CDR2 from the germline V gene are WNHNN and SYGVQD (reference sequence).

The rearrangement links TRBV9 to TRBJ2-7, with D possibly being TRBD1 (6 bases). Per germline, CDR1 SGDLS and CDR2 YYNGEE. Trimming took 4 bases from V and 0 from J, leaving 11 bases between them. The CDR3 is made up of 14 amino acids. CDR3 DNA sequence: TGTGCCAGCAGCCCCCTAGGGGGCTCCTACGAGCAGTACTTC. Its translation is CASSPLGGSYEQYF.